This T cell receptor beta chain was obtained from a study of cytomegalovirus exposure and HLA in healthy donors. Germline V CDR1 and CDR2: MNHEY, SMNVEV (reference sequence). V dropped 6 bases and J dropped 2 bases, with 5 bases sitting between them. The length of the CDR3 is 12 residues. PCR primers comprised 60 Vbeta and 13 Jbeta primers. Original processing methods: Later analysis identified roughly 84 million unique TCR beta chains, about 10 million shared. TCRdb's copy holds only in-frame clones and misses some; the assay was immunoSEQ multiplex PCR. Clone size and V and J calls were adopted from that table, with D and trimming inferred from the DNA. This sample has roughly 100,000 clones, with 55% to 80% found just once. Whole-study findings and limits: The likely origin of a cluster of highly shared sequence variants was a sequencing artifact. In vitro, three CMV-associated chains proved specific for CMV antigens. Later analysis found that TCR beta chains associated with HLA were more clonally expanded than other, equally common chains.

As to this clone: Its antigen is undetermined.

Sequenced material: PBMCs. The chain joins TRBV27 to TRBJ2-1, with D possibly TRBD1 on 5 matching bases. The sequence was obtained from a human donor in good health. The CDR3 here is CASRGPYNEQFF. The DNA for the CDR3 is TGTGCCAGCAGGGGGCCCTACAATGAGCAGTTCTTC.